Presented here are 23 T cell receptor beta chains from one specimen sequenced in a study of naive and memory T cell subsets. Two oligonucleotides, mixed equimolar, formed the beta constant-region primer covering TRBC1 and TRBC2. TCRdb re-called the UMI-ligation and nested PCR reads through MiXCR, storing one row per CDR3 protein. This table holds some 36,000 distinct CDR3 sequences, 10% to 15% found once. Specimen: effector memory CD4+ T cells from blood. Documented subset: effector memory, CD45RA- CD27-. These receptors came from a human donor in good health.

This clonotype turned up a few times. DNA of the CDR3: TGTGCCAGCAGTCGGACAGGCCTCAACTATGGCTACACCTTC. Translated: CASSRTGLNYGYTF. The chain employs TRBV25-1 and TRBJ1-2; TRBD1 aligns across 7 bases. CDR3 size: 14 residues. The ends lost 5 bases at V and 2 bases at J; junction bases unmatched: 5. The germline V gene has CDR1 MGHDK and CDR2 SYGVNS.

The V gene is TRBV6-6, the J gene TRBJ2-7; 13 bases map to TRBD2. Germline-derived CDR1 and CDR2 are MNHNY and SVGAGI (reference sequence). The CDR3 consists of 15 residues. V gave up 5 bases and J gave up 6 bases; unmatched junction bases: 7. The CDR3 here is CASSTRTSGSIEQYF. Here the CDR3 DNA reads TGTGCCAGCAGTACTCGGACTAGCGGGAGCATCGAGCAGTACTTC.

The chain combines TRBV3-1 with TRBJ2-5; unclear D gene. V lost 4 bases to trimming and J lost 4 bases, with 13 bases between them. In germline, CDR1 is LGHDT, CDR2 YNNKEL (reference sequence). This CDR3 is built from 14 residues. In nucleotides, the CDR3 is TGTGCCAGCAGCCCCGGCTTAGTGGGAGAGACCCAGTACTTC. Protein product: CASSPGLVGETQYF.

V gene TRBV3-1 combines with J gene TRBJ1-2; TRBD1 is a possible D gene (5 bases). Germline values: CDR1 LGHDT, CDR2 YNNKEL (reference sequence). The CDR3 is 14 residues long. V was pared by 3 bases and J by 6 bases, with 14 bases between. DNA of the CDR3: TGTGCCAGCAGCCAGGAAGGGGCACTGGATGGCTACACCTTC. This translates into CASSQEGALDGYTF.

This clonotype has more than one count but fewer than ten. The chain uses TRBV20-1 and TRBJ2-7, with 11 nucleotides matching TRBD2. This CDR3 is built from 15 residues. With V trimmed by 5 bases and J by 1 base, 7 bases remained unmatched. From germline, CDR1 is DFQATT and CDR2 SNEGSKA (reference sequence). The CDR3 sequence is CSAGGTSGISYEQYF. In DNA form, the CDR3 reads TGCAGTGCTGGGGGGACTAGCGGAATATCCTACGAGCAGTACTTC.

This clonotype showed up many times. Its ends do not fully match the called genes, so a read error is possible. The rearrangement links TRBV5-1 to TRBJ2-3; D remains ambiguous. This CDR3 has 14 residues. Germline assignment: CDR1 SGHRS and CDR2 YFSETQ. CDR3 bases: TGTGCCAGCAGTTTGGCTGGGGGCACAGATACGCAGTATTTT. Encoded protein: CASSLAGGTDTQYF.

This clonotype was seen a few times. The rearrangement links TRBV30 to TRBJ2-3; 8 bases match TRBD1. Germline CDR1 reads GTSNPN; CDR2 reads SVGIG (reference sequence). Germline trimming cut 3 bases from V and 4 bases from J; bases unmatched to any gene: 6. This CDR3 comprises 14 residues. As DNA, the CDR3 is TGTGCCTGGAGCCGGGACAGGCCTCCAGATACGCAGTATTTT. Amino acid sequence: CAWSRDRPPDTQYF.

A few counts support this clonotype. The chain combines TRBV5-4 with TRBJ2-2; tentatively, D is TRBD2 (5 bases). From germline, CDR1 is SGHNT and CDR2 YYREEE (reference sequence). Trimming stripped 0 bases from V and 5 bases from J, with 17 bases between. The CDR3 length is 17 residues. The chain's CDR3 is CASSLAVGIRGTGELFF. The CDR3 region has the DNA TGTGCCAGCAGCTTGGCTGTCGGGATCCGAGGGACCGGGGAGCTGTTTTTT.

The chain employs TRBV19 and TRBJ2-3, with D hard to call. This CDR3 spans 14 amino acids. V lost 6 bases and J 2 bases, leaving 12 bases between the germline ends. CDR1 LNHDA and CDR2 SQIVND come from the germline V gene (reference sequence). CDR3 sequence: CASRVQENTDTQYF. In DNA form, the CDR3 reads TGTGCCAGTAGGGTTCAGGAGAACACAGATACGCAGTATTTT.

V gene TRBV2 combines with J gene TRBJ1-5; 7 bases match TRBD1. From germline, CDR1 is SNHLY and CDR2 FYNNEI. V lost 7 bases, J lost 5 bases, and 8 bases stayed unmatched. The CDR3 is 14 amino acids. The CDR3 sequence: CASNPTGRDQPQHF. CDR3 DNA: TGTGCCAGCAACCCGACAGGGAGAGATCAGCCCCAGCATTTT.

The genes are TRBV7-3 and TRBJ2-1; no clear D. Trimming cost V 5 bases and J 10 bases, with 18 bases left between them. The germline CDR1 and CDR2 sequences are SGHTA and FQGTGA. The CDR3 sequence is 14 residues long. The CDR3 nucleotides are TGTGCCAGCAGCCCCACTCCGTCGAGACGGGAGCAGTTCTTC. Its translation is CASSPTPSRREQFF.

This clonotype was seen only a few times. The chain couples TRBV12-3 or TRBV12-4 to TRBJ2-3; 8 bases map to TRBD2. The CDR3 sequence is 15 residues long. J was trimmed by 0 bases and V by 5 bases; bases with no gene match: 4. The DNA of the CDR3 is TGTGCCAGCAGTCGGCGGGAGGCCAGCACAGATACGCAGTATTTT. This translates into CASSRREASTDTQYF.

V usage is TRBV6-1 and J usage is TRBJ2-7, with 13 bases matching TRBD2. This CDR3 is built from 18 residues. After removal of 4 bases from V and 2 bases from J, the junction contained 11 bases not matched to a gene. From germline, CDR1 is MNHNS and CDR2 SASEGT. CDR3 bases: TGTGCCAGCAGTGCCGGACTAGCGGGAGAGGTTAGGGCCTACGAGCAGTACTTC. Protein product: CASSAGLAGEVRAYEQYF.

This chain links TRBV7-2 with TRBJ2-5; 14 bases are shared with TRBD2. The CDR3 contains 16 residues. V lost 4 bases, J lost 5 bases, and 6 bases stayed unmatched. CDR1 and CDR2 from the germline V gene are SGHTA and FQGNSA. CDR3 amino acids: CASSSGTSGSWETQYF. The CDR3 DNA follows: TGTGCCAGCAGCTCGGGGACTAGCGGGAGTTGGGAGACCCAGTACTTC.

The table lists this clonotype with a few counts. The gene calls are TRBV5-5 and TRBJ2-2, with D perhaps given as TRBD1 or TRBD2 (5 bases each). The CDR3 has 15 amino acids. Trimming left V 4 bases short and J 1 base short, with 11 bases between. Germline assignment: CDR1 SGHKS and CDR2 YYEKEE (reference sequence). CDR3 region: CASSVGTVNTGELFF. In DNA form, the CDR3 reads TGTGCCAGCAGCGTCGGGACGGTGAACACCGGGGAGCTGTTTTTT.

This sequence joins TRBV6-5 and TRBJ1-6; D might be TRBD1 (5 bases). Germline-derived CDR1 and CDR2 are MNHEY and SVGAGI. The V gene lost 8 bases and the J gene lost 7 bases, with 18 bases spanning the gap. CDR3 size: 15 residues. The CDR3 DNA follows: TGTGCCAGCGGAACCGGGGCAGGGCCGAATTCACCCCTCCACTTT. Residues: CASGTGAGPNSPLHF.

This clonotype was detected a few times. The V call is TRBV6-1, the J call TRBJ2-3; D is uncertain. CDR3 length: 14 amino acids. Trimming stripped 7 bases from V and 0 bases from J, with 11 bases between. The germline CDR1 and CDR2 sequences are MNHNS and SASEGT. The CDR3 loop reads CASIFGISTDTQYF. The CDR3 DNA reads TGTGCCAGCATTTTCGGAATCAGCACAGATACGCAGTATTTT.

This clonotype appeared many times. The V gene is TRBV20-1, the J gene TRBJ2-7; D is perhaps TRBD1 (5 bases). Germline V lookup: CDR1 DFQATT, CDR2 SNEGSKA (reference sequence). The V gene lost 5 bases and the J gene lost 5 bases, with 13 bases spanning the gap. The length of the CDR3 is 12 residues. The CDR3 region is CSAAAGSHEQYF. CDR3 nucleotide sequence: TGCAGTGCTGCCGCAGGGTCGCACGAGCAGTACTTC.

In this sample, this clonotype turned up many times. The chain joins TRBV2 to TRBJ2-7; 11 nucleotides align to TRBD2. CDR3 length equals 17 residues. Trimming removed 7 bases from V and 4 bases from J; junction bases left unmatched: 15. Per the germline V gene, CDR1 is SNHLY and CDR2 is FYNNEI. The CDR3 bases are TGTGCCAGCAAGGGTTACCAATTAGCGGGAGGGCCTTACGAGCAGTACTTC. This codes for CASKGYQLAGGPYEQYF.

This clonotype showed up many times. V is TRBV20-1 and J is TRBJ2-5, with TRBD2 as a possible D gene (5 bases). Between the trimmed V and J ends, which lost 0 bases and 7 bases, there was a span of 18 bases. Germline V gene lookup returns CDR1 DFQATT and CDR2 SNEGSKA (reference sequence). The CDR3 has 15 amino acids. The CDR3, as DNA: TGCAGTGCTAGAGATTACCGTGGTAGCGCGGGGACCCAGTACTTC. Protein product: CSARDYRGSAGTQYF.

This clonotype appeared a few times. The chain recombines TRBV11-2 with TRBJ2-3; no clear D. The CDR3 is 12 residues long. The germline V gene encodes CDR1 SGHAT and CDR2 FQNNGV. Trimming took 1 base from V and 6 from J, leaving 5 bases between them. The CDR3 here is CASSLGYDTQYF. The CDR3 nucleotides are TGTGCCAGCAGCTTAGGGTACGATACGCAGTATTTT.

This clonotype was counted between two and nine times. V and J are TRBV27 and TRBJ2-3; TRBD2 aligns across 7 bases. CDR3 length: 17 amino acids. Germline CDR1 MNHEY, CDR2 SMNVEV (reference sequence). J gave up 1 base and V 7 bases, and 14 bases lay outside the gene matches. The CDR3 here is CASTLRREGLGTDTQYF. The CDR3 coding sequence is TGTGCCAGCACCCTAAGGAGGGAGGGCCTGGGCACAGATACGCAGTATTTT.

The chain couples TRBV3-1 to TRBJ2-1; 11 nucleotides align to TRBD2. The junction had 0 bases not matched to a gene; V was cut back by 1 base and J by 10 bases. Per germline, CDR1 LGHDT and CDR2 YNNKEL (reference sequence). This CDR3 has 13 amino acids. The CDR3 loop reads CASSQGTSGEQFF. Here the CDR3 DNA reads TGTGCCAGCAGCCAAGGGACTAGCGGGGAGCAGTTCTTC.